Given below is one TCR beta chain in context. Here immunoSEQ multiplex PCR was the method, and the copy in TCRdb shows in-frame clones only, minus some. The table shows approximately 90,000 clones, with 91% occurring only once. The data stem from a study of OX40 agonist ivuxolimab in advanced cancers. For the study at large: The diagnoses of dose-escalation patients were hepatocellular carcinoma, melanoma, renal cell or head and neck cancer.

Germline V CDR1 and CDR2: MNHNY, SVGAGI (reference sequence). The trim removed 5 bases at V and 7 bases at J, leaving 5 bases unmatched. CDR3 length: 12 amino acids. This clonotype was sampled from an adult with an advanced solid tumor such as melanoma, head and neck, liver or kidney cancer. This sample comprised CD4+ or CD8+ T cells sorted from blood, obtained in a trial of the OX40 agonist ivuxolimab. This sequence joins TRBV6-6 and TRBJ2-7; 7 bases agree with TRBD1. The CDR3 DNA is TGTGCCAGCAGTACGACAGGGCGGGAGCAGTACTTC. Its protein is CASSTTGREQYF.